This T cell receptor beta chain was recovered during a study of control samples from healthy donors and cancer patients. Measured with immunoSEQ multiplex PCR; TCRdb has only the in-frame clones, and not every one. This table has 150,000 to 200,000 clones, roughly 94% appearing once. Looked up from germline, CDR1 is KGHSH and CDR2 is LQKENI. The CDR3 has 15 amino acids. Germline trimming cut 0 bases from V and 5 bases from J; bases unmatched to any gene: 7. This receptor was taken from a woman between 40 and 55 years old in good health. Material for sequencing was blood. The chain links TRBV18 to TRBJ2-7; 7 nucleotides line up with TRBD1. DNA for the CDR3: TGTGCCAGCTCACCACCGACAGGGTCCCGCCACGAGCAGTACTTC. Amino acids: CASSPPTGSRHEQYF. The whole variable domain, filled in from reference TRBV18 and TRBJ2-7, reads NAGVMQNPRHLVRRRGQEARLRCSPMKGHSHVYWYRQLPEEGLKFMVYLQKENIIDESGMPKERFSAEFPKEGPSILRIQQVVRGDSAAYFCASSPPTGSRHEQYFGPGTRLTVT.